The 6 T cell receptor beta chains below all came from one sample that was sequenced in a study of blood T cell repertoires in COVID-19. Using immunoSEQ multiplex PCR, the repertoire was profiled, and TCRdb retains in-frame clones only, with some absent. This sample carries around 250,000 clones, roughly 83% of them seen once, and the ten largest clones take 2% to 2.5%. Sequencing was carried out using PBMCs or T cells enriched from blood (not recorded which). Receptors originate from a woman aged 50 to 60 who had recovered from COVID-19.

The chain employs TRBV28 and TRBJ2-7; a weak D match, TRBD2 (5 bases). CDR3 size: 15 residues. V was pared by 7 bases and J by 3 bases, with 19 bases between. Germline V lookup: CDR1 MDHEN, CDR2 SYDVKM. CDR3 in amino acids: CASTSRGLEGYEQYF. CDR3 coding DNA: TGTGCCAGCACTTCTCGAGGACTGGAAGGCTACGAGCAGTACTTC.

This chain links TRBV7-2 with TRBJ1-5, with D possibly being TRBD1 (5 bases). Deletions cut 0 bases from V and 5 bases from J, with 17 bases between. Germline loops: CDR1 SGHTA, CDR2 FQGNSA. The CDR3 contains 17 residues. CDR3 sequence reads: CASSLAVILRGDQPQHF. The CDR3 region has the DNA TGTGCCAGCAGCTTAGCCGTTATCCTAAGGGGTGATCAGCCCCAGCATTTT.

The rearrangement uses TRBV6-4 and TRBJ1-2; 7 nucleotides line up with TRBD1. V shed 10 bases, J shed 4 bases, and the junction held 9 bases outside the gene matches. CDR1 MRHNA and CDR2 SNTAGT come from the germline V gene. This CDR3 spans 13 amino acids. Written as DNA, the CDR3 is TGTGCCATCAGACAGGGTTGTGGCTATGGCTACACCTTC. Residues: CAIRQGCGYGYTF.

The chain uses TRBV4-1 and TRBJ1-2; the match to TRBD1 covers 8 bases. There are 16 residues in the CDR3. The J segment lost 4 bases and the V segment lost 0 bases, leaving 7 bases of the junction unmatched. The V gene's germline CDR1 is MGHRA and CDR2 YSYEKL. The CDR3 protein is CASSQEFPGGAYGYTF. In DNA form, the CDR3 reads TGCGCCAGCAGCCAAGAATTCCCAGGGGGCGCCTATGGCTACACCTTC.

The genes are TRBV4-1 and TRBJ2-1, with TRBD2 identical over 8 bases. The CDR3 runs 19 residues. Germline V gene data show CDR1 as MGHRA and CDR2 as YSYEKL. V was clipped by 2 bases and J by 7 bases; unmatched bases: 19. The CDR3 coding sequence is TGCGCCAGCAGCCAAAACCTACTTCGCGGGAGGATCTTTAGGAATGAGCAGTTCTTC. Protein product: CASSQNLLRGRIFRNEQFF.

The gene calls are TRBV27 and TRBJ1-2; maybe TRBD1 (5 bases). The CDR3 extends over 13 amino acids. The germline CDR1 and CDR2 sequences are MNHEY and SMNVEV (reference sequence). V was shortened by 2 bases and J by 6 bases, with 10 bases between the two germline ends. CDR3 coding DNA: TGTGCCAGCAGTTTAACCAGGGTTGATGGCTACACCTTC. Translation: CASSLTRVDGYTF.